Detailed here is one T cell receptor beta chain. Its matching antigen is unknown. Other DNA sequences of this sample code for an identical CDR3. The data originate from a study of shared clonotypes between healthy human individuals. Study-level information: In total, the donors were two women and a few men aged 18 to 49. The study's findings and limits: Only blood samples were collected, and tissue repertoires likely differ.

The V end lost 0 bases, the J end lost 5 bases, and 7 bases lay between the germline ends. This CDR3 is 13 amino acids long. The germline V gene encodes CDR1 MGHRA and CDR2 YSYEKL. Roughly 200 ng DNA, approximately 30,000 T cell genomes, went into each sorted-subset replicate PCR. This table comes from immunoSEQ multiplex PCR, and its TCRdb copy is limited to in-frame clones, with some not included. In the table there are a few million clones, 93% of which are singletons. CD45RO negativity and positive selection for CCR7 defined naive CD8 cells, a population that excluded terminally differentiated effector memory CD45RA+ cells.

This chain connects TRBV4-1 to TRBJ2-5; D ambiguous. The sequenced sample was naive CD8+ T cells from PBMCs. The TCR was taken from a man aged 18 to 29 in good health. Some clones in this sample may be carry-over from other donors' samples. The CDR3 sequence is CASSQDPEETQYF. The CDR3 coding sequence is TGCGCCAGCAGCCAAGACCCTGAGGAGACCCAGTACTTC.